This T cell receptor (beta chain) was captured by sequencing in a study of blood T cell repertoires in COVID-19. Study summary: The United States, Italy and Spain provided the acute and convalescent COVID-19 samples.

Losses at the gene ends were 6 bases for V and 2 bases for J; bases not matched to a gene: 8. CDR1 and CDR2 from the germline V gene are SNHLY and FYNNEI. The CDR3 totals 16 residues. Assay used: immunoSEQ multiplex PCR; TCRdb lists only in-frame clones, some missing. The sample consists of 300,000 to 450,000 clones, more than 70% of them appearing once. The chain combines TRBV2 with TRBJ2-4, with TRBD2 matching 9 bases. The sequenced sample was PBMCs or T cells enriched from blood (not recorded which). The sequence came from a woman aged 30 to 39 who had been exposed to COVID-19. The DNA for the CDR3 is TGTGCCAGCAGGGAGAGCGGGAGGTTATCCAAAAACATTCAGTACTTC. This sequence encodes CASRESGRLSKNIQYF.